Sequencing of this T cell receptor (beta chain) was carried out in a study of blood T cell repertoires in COVID-19. Turning to the study itself: The study drew acute and convalescent COVID-19 samples from the United States, Italy and Spain.

Original processing methods: Nucleated cell counts were estimated from reference gene primer amplification. Clones were read by immunoSEQ multiplex PCR, and TCRdb kept only the in-frame ones, dropping some. V and J calls and clone size are given by that table; D and trimming were obtained from the DNA. The data contain 110,000 to 150,000 clones, 70% to 90% of them singletons. Trimming removed 7 bases from V and 5 bases from J; junction bases left unmatched: 8. Germline V gives CDR1 SGDLS, CDR2 YYNGEE. The CDR3 length is 13 residues. Sequenced sample: peripheral blood. This clonotype was sampled from a human donor in a cohort sampled during active COVID-19. The chain uses TRBV9 and TRBJ1-1; 7 nucleotides line up with TRBD1. CDR3 residues: CASSKQGQTEAFF. The CDR3 region has the DNA TGTGCCAGCTCGAAACAGGGGCAGACTGAAGCTTTCTTT.